The source of this T cell receptor (beta chain) is a study of T cells in tuberculosis. Turning to the study itself: Blood was taken before or within 7 days of anti-tuberculosis therapy. Points from the study as a whole: Smaller alpha distances in active tuberculosis partly reflected shorter CDR3-alpha lengths.

TCRdb's table, derived via immunoSEQ multiplex PCR, lists solely in-frame clones and lacks some. The sample lists some 7,700 clones, more than 85% occurring once. In regard to this clone: Its antigen is as yet unknown.

This CDR3 spans 17 amino acids. This clonotype was obtained from an adult with tuberculosis. This chain joins TRBV21-1 and TRBJ1-2; the table's TRBD1 call for D was not verified on the DNA. TRBV21-1 has pseudogene status. Sequencing was carried out using PBMCs. In DNA form, the CDR3 reads TGTGCCAGCAGGGAACGGGACAGGGGGTCAGCTAACTATGGCTACACCTTC. This sequence encodes CASRERDRGSANYGYTF.